The 7 T cell receptor beta chains given below trace back to one sample, sequenced in a study of regulatory T cells in long-lasting Graves disease. With iRepertoire HTBI primers and Arm-PCR of CDR3 regions, TCR beta libraries were built. Via MiXCR, TCRdb re-called the multiplex PCR reads, giving one row per CDR3 protein. The sample carries 550,000 to 600,000 distinct CDR3 sequences, 16% recorded once. As to time point: newly diagnosed GD, antithyroid drugs for less than 3 months. There was RNA extracted from PBMCs, and the TCR library was made from it. These records were also assigned to another study, of T cells in Graves' hyperthyroidism and ophthalmopathy.

The sample was peripheral blood mononuclear cells (PBMCs), taken at new diagnosis, from a patient treated with antithyroid drugs. These receptors came from a man between 18 and 29 years old with Graves disease.

This rearrangement joins TRBV3-1 to TRBJ1-6, with unresolved D. This CDR3 is built from 18 residues. Trimming removed 2 bases from V and 0 bases from J, with 14 bases in between. Germline lookup yields CDR1 LGHDT and CDR2 YNNKEL (reference sequence). CDR3 sequence (DNA): TGTGCCAGCAGCCAAACGAAGCGGGAGAGCTCCTATAATTCACCCCTCCACTTT. Translation gives CASSQTKRESSYNSPLHF.

V usage is TRBV24-1 and J usage is TRBJ2-1, with TRBD2 matching 14 bases. V lost 4 bases and J lost 8; bases outside the gene matches: 18. The germline V gene has CDR1 KGHDR and CDR2 SFDVKD. CDR3 size: 20 residues. The CDR3 DNA is TGTGCCACCAGTGACTCCGGACAGGGGGGGACTAGCGGGAGTCGGTATGAGCAGTTCTTC. This gives the protein CATSDSGQGGTSGSRYEQFF.

This clonotype was counted ten times or more. The chain couples TRBV30 to TRBJ2-1; TRBD2 might be the D (6 bases). CDR3 size: 14 residues. Germline V gene data show CDR1 as GTSNPN and CDR2 as SVGIG (reference sequence). Between the trimmed V and J ends, which lost 7 bases and 4 bases, there was a span of 17 bases. CDR3 sequence: CASWRAQGYNEQFF. CDR3 nucleotide sequence: TGTGCCTCTTGGAGGGCCCAGGGTTACAATGAGCAGTTCTTC.

This clonotype was seen repeatedly, ten times or more. The chain uses TRBV30 and TRBJ1-2; D gene ambiguous. Germline CDR1 GTSNPN, CDR2 SVGIG (reference sequence). Trimming took 3 bases from V and 6 from J, leaving 11 bases between them. The CDR3 contains 12 residues. The CDR3 region is CAWRLGIHGYTF. Written as DNA, the CDR3 is TGTGCCTGGAGGTTGGGAATACATGGCTACACCTTC.

This clonotype was recorded at least ten times. This CDR3 reads CASSAGTGLYEQYF. CDR3 bases: TGTGCCAGCAGTGCCGGGACTGGGCTTTACGAGCAGTACTTC. The chain joins TRBV6-1 to TRBJ2-7, with a tentative D call TRBD2 (6 bases). Per germline, CDR1 MNHNS and CDR2 SASEGT. The ends were cut back, 4 bases at V and 4 bases at J, with 14 bases in the middle. The CDR3 length is 14 residues.

This clonotype was observed at least ten times. The genes are TRBV10-2 and TRBJ2-5; D is undetermined. Per the germline V gene, CDR1 is WSHSY and CDR2 is SAAADI. The CDR3 covers 11 residues. Trimming took 3 bases from V and 4 from J, leaving 3 bases between them. DNA of the CDR3: TGCGCCAGCAGTGAATCAGAGACCCAGTACTTC. This codes for CASSESETQYF.

The chain uses TRBV29-1 and TRBJ2-4; D may be TRBD1 or TRBD2 (5 bases each). With 4 bases removed from V and 7 bases from J, the gap between germline ends came to 14 bases. The CDR3 totals 13 residues. The germline gives CDR1 SQVTM, CDR2 ANQGSEA. CDR3: CSVVGDRTNIQYF. CDR3 bases: TGCAGCGTTGTGGGGGACCGCACTAACATTCAGTACTTC.